The clone carrying this T cell receptor beta chain was seen only a few times. The data stem from a study of T cells in Graves' hyperthyroidism and ophthalmopathy. Amplification of TCR beta CDR3 regions used RNA as the template. The HTBI primer set drove a first-round RT-PCR of the TCR CDR3. TCRdb re-called the multiplex PCR reads with MiXCR, one entry per CDR3 protein. The table has 400,000 to 450,000 distinct CDR3 sequences, about 15% seen once; the top ten hold roughly 13%. Between the trimmed V and J ends, which lost 4 bases and 4 bases, there was a span of 18 bases. The CDR3 sequence is 15 residues long. Germline CDR1 reads SGHRS; CDR2 reads YFSETQ.

The chain carries TRBV5-1 and TRBJ2-7; perhaps D is TRBD1 or TRBD2 (5 bases each). The clonotype was recovered from a man aged 18 to 29 with Graves' ophthalmopathy. Input material: blood. The CDR3 coding sequence is TGCGCCAGCAGCCCCGGGACCGAGATGCCGTACGAGCAGTACTTC. Its translation is CASSPGTEMPYEQYF.